This T cell receptor (beta chain) appears in the sequencing data of a study of blood T cell repertoires in COVID-19. Produced via immunoSEQ multiplex PCR; TCRdb's table is partial and in-frame only. The sample consists of fewer than 300,000 clones, approximately 87% of them appearing once. With V trimmed by 3 bases and J by 8 bases, 12 bases remained unmatched. Germline loops: CDR1 SQVTM, CDR2 ANQGSEA. The CDR3 length is 14 residues. Sequencing was performed on peripheral blood. This chain joins TRBV29-1 and TRBJ1-2; 7 nucleotides match TRBD1. The TCR sequence derives from a human donor in a cohort sampled during active COVID-19. CDR3 protein: CSVELQGSRVGYTF. CDR3 DNA: TGCAGCGTTGAGTTACAGGGGTCGAGGGTCGGCTACACCTTC.